This TCR beta chain appears in the sequencing data of a study of PD-L1 blockade in urothelial cancer. About the study: Individuals in the cohort had been given 0 to 3 earlier chemotherapy regimens. Blood drawn 3 weeks (second dose) and 6 weeks after treatment start was analyzed.

General observations from the study: Survival was better when pretreatment blood TCR clonality fell below the median.

Concerning this clone: Its specificity is not known.

Time point noted: pretreatment peripheral blood. Trimming took 3 bases from V and 9 from J, leaving 15 bases between them. In germline, CDR1 is SGHTA, CDR2 FQGNSA. This CDR3 comprises 14 residues. Synthetically made TCR analog templates were put into each PCR as spikes. Clones were sequenced by immunoSEQ multiplex PCR, and TCRdb holds only the in-frame ones, with some missing. Of 43,000 or so clones listed, 80% were seen once; the top ten hold about 17%. This chain links TRBV7-2 with TRBJ2-1; tentative D call: TRBD2 (6 bases). This receptor was identified in a man aged 60-69 years with urothelial cancer. Sequencing was performed on PBMCs, taken around atezolizumab (anti-PD-L1) treatment. The CDR3 loop reads CASSFPGELAEQFF. The DNA for the CDR3 is TGTGCCAGCAGCTTCCCGGGAGAATTGGCTGAGCAGTTCTTC. The complete variable domain, with remaining parts taken from reference TRBV7-2 and TRBJ2-1, reads GAGVSQSPSNKVTEKGKDVELRCDPISGHTALYWYRQSLGQGLEFLIYFQGNSAPDKSGLPSDRFSAERTGGSVSTLTIQRTQQEDSAVYLCASSFPGELAEQFFGPGTRLTVL.